This T cell receptor (beta chain) is drawn from a study of beta chain features in type 1 diabetes (dated by TCRdb to about 2018). Notes on the research overall: Mean age, gender distribution, total cell number and subset yield were not different between patients and healthy donors. In the study, TCRB repertoires of sorted circulating CD4+ T cell subsets from recently diagnosed type 1 diabetes patients were compared with those of matched healthy donors. Across all samples, 90 million to 130 million sorted cells were examined, and cell number per subset correlated strongly with RNA yield. Regulatory and stem cell-like memory subsets were obtained from only 8 patients and about eight healthy donors, while naive and central memory subsets were obtained from all 28 donors. Overall study results and their limits: Naive, central memory and regulatory TCRB repertoires appeared more similar among patients than among healthy donors. At VDJ recombination sites, patients with type 1 diabetes made fewer insertions and deleted more nucleotides, a pattern implying thymic rearrangement abnormalities. Because cDNA was sequenced instead of genomic DNA, activated cells with high expression could be over-represented, although the groups did not differ in activation or CD3 levels. A moderate but significant shortening of TCRB CDR3 length was observed in type 1 diabetes patients in all four CD4+ subsets. HLA sub-analyses involved small numbers of individuals, so any influence of HLA type on TCRB rearrangement remained unresolved. Shorter templates might be favored by PCR, yet because patient and control samples were amplified and corrected together, any such skew would affect both groups equally.

The High Capacity cDNA Reverse Transcription Kit was used to reverse transcribe all of the isolated RNA, meaning that expressed TCRB transcripts were what got sequenced. Deep immunoSEQ sequencing was applied to naive, central memory and regulatory T cell samples, giving an average of about 3.8 million total reads per sample. Sorted cells were lysed in RLT buffer and RNA was extracted with DNase-treated RNeasy Micro or Mini kits, depending on cell number. To prevent cross-contamination, each cell subset was processed individually, whereas patient and healthy donor samples were processed jointly. The immunoSEQ multiplex PCR was used to amplify TCRB sequences from cDNA, yielding 87-bp fragments that span the CDR3 region. Sequencing of the amplicons was performed on the Illumina HiSeq platform. The published analysis was carried out like this. Synthetic template baselines were used to correct PCR bias computationally, reads within Hamming distance 2 were collapsed together, and singletons that could not be merged were discarded. Reads were aligned to IMGT to assign V, D and J genes, CDR3 length, and insertions or deletions at six rearrangement sites. Within each subset, clonotype counts were normalized to sorted cell number, and only after that were true diversity and Gini coefficients computed with the tcR R package. Repertoire sharing was quantified using the overlap coefficient calculated on TCRB nucleotide sequences. Out-of-frame TCRB sequences from naive cells were analyzed to stand in for the pre-selection repertoire. The clones in this table, taken by TCRdb from immuneACCESS, are in-frame only. Not every clone is retained; where verified, under half of the shortfall comes from an unresolved V gene, and the cause of the rest is unknown. D and trimming come from the DNA, and the V and J calls and clone size come from that table. Here the sample has roughly 450,000 clones; approximately 14% occur a single time. The ten most abundant clones make up less than 0.04% of the sample.

Relative to germline, V is 2 bases shorter and J is 5 bases shorter, with 8 bases between their ends. Looking up the germline V gene yields CDR1 SGDLS and CDR2 YYNGEE. The CDR3 numbers 13 residues from cysteine through phenylalanine. Only the CDR3 DNA stays, 39 bases, in frame from base 1. From each donor, a single peripheral blood sample of about 100 mL on average was drawn into heparinised tubes. A BD FACSAria II was used to sort naive, central memory, regulatory and stem cell-like memory CD4+ T cells with a panel that included CD45RO, CCR7, CD25, CD127, CD95 and CD27. Purity was above 95% for every sorted population. PBMCs were separated immediately by Lymphoprep density gradient centrifugation and were stained directly, without being cultured. So that batch effects would be minimized, each experiment stained and sorted samples in pairs, pairing one healthy donor with one patient. This clone was found a few times. No cognate antigen has been identified for it. The sample holds no much larger clone one base away, and base qualities are not on file.

The receptor comes from a man aged 25-45 years in good health. The sequenced material came from naive CD4+ T cells from blood. Interpreted using the paper, the cell subset or site label stands for: true naive CD4+ T cells. The V gene is TRBV9 and the J gene is TRBJ2-1, with an unclear D gene assignment. CDR3 loop: CASSVVLDNEQFF. The DNA reads TGTGCCAGCAGCGTCGTTCTAGACAATGAGCAGTTCTTC.